Listed below are T cell receptor beta chains from one sample, sequenced in a study of cytomegalovirus exposure and HLA in healthy donors. Profiling relied on immunoSEQ multiplex PCR, and the TCRdb table lists in-frame clones only, not all of them. Of roughly 100,000 clones listed, roughly 72% are singletons. The source material was PBMCs. Every receptor here comes from a young woman in good health and CMV-seropositive. Both conserved end residues are trimmed from each CDR3.

TRBV6-1 ASSEARFSPMNTEAF
TRBV4-1 ASSHHKEADTQY
TRBV5-4 ASSLEGQGSGELF
TRBV29-1 SGVDSLNTEAF
TRBV30 AGGQGIYGYT
TRBV28 ASSFSVEQF
TRBV5-6 ASSYPTSGRGGVYEQY
TRBV6-6 ASIALGEQY
TRBV4-1 ASSQERGRNQETQY
TRBV25-1 ASRRMGIQSSYEQY
TRBV5-1 ASSLGRGSGNTIY
TRBV2 ASSPLDRGGIEQY
TRBV27 ASSLVGSGIYNEQF
TRBV4-1 ASSLLGVTDTQY
TRBV30 AWSPGHNYNYGYT
TRBV28 ASSPGTSGSHEQF
TRBV28 ASSGGGSHEQY
TRBV10-3 AISGRTGGGDTQY
TRBV4-1 ASSHGGLAGVDTQY
TRBV28 ASSLSGGNGNTIY
TRBV5-1 ASSLDGDRVNEQY
TRBV29-1 SAPRAEGEATQY
TRBV29-1 SATLSGRVDEQY
TRBV1 TSSQGASLVPEQY
TRBV15 ATSSMREGPNEQF
TRBV5-6 ASSLAGGVSADTQY
TRBV5-6 ASSLDRGVMNEQF
TRBV10-3 AISLDRASQPQH
TRBV28 ASNSGGDTDTQY
TRBV6-5 ASSETQNTGELF
TRBV18 ASSPGGTGTDTQY
TRBV21-1 ASSRTGDEETQY
TRBV2 ASSEYRGAVGGYT
TRBV19 ASSIGGNQPQH
TRBV28 ASIFRDRGLDTEAF
TRBV30 AWSGDSPKNIQY
TRBV25-1 ASSEYGRRGPEAF
TRBV10-3 AISESGPATNEKLF
TRBV15 ATSSQGKGIASYNSPLH
TRBV30 AWSRQGNQPQH
TRBV10-3 AISEKVLGPGGLGEQY
TRBV30 AWRKGLAGAIYEQY
TRBV2 ASSATGEVQPQH
TRBV7-3 ASSLRGNTEAF
TRBV4-2 ASSQGRLAEETQY